These 18 T cell receptor beta chains originate from one sample sequenced in a study of human T cells and chemical hapten exposure. One entry per CDR3 protein results from TCRdb running MiXCR on the RACE reads. The repertoire holds tens of thousands of distinct CDR3 sequences, with 9.5% to 15% as singletons. Time point defined: patch test 3, about 24 weeks after DPC sensitization. As to treatment: therapeutic diphenylcyclopropenone sensitization with weekly scalp DPC. The material sequenced was whole blood, taken in connection with sensitization to the hapten diphenylcyclopropenone (DPC). Source of these receptors: a man aged 25 to 45 with alopecia areata. Some clones in this sample may be carry-over from other donors' samples.

The V call is TRBV18, the J call TRBJ1-2, with D hard to call. V was cut by 0 bases and J by 9 bases, with 17 bases left in between. The CDR3 has 15 amino acids. The germline gives CDR1 KGHSH, CDR2 LQKENI. The CDR3: CASSPPSKGLRSYTF. The CDR3 region has the DNA TGTGCCAGCTCACCACCTTCGAAAGGGCTCCGAAGCTACACCTTC.

This clonotype was seen repeatedly, ten times or more. The V gene is TRBV7-9, the J gene TRBJ2-1; 9 bases map to TRBD2. The V gene end was trimmed by 11 bases and the J gene end by 1 base; junction bases not matched to a gene: 3. The CDR3 length is 13 residues. CDR1 and CDR2 from the germline V gene are SEHNR and FQNEAQ (reference sequence). This CDR3 is CASSGGSYNEQFF. CDR3 sequence (DNA): TGTGCCTCCAGCGGGGGGTCCTACAATGAGCAGTTCTTC.

The CDR3: CASSFGRVSYNEQFF. CDR3 nucleotides: TGTGCCAGCAGCTTCGGCCGAGTCTCCTACAATGAGCAGTTCTTC. The chain is built from TRBV11-3 and TRBJ2-1; no clear D gene. The CDR3 spans 15 residues. Germline V gene lookup returns CDR1 SGHNT and CDR2 YENEEA. Trimming shortened V by 3 bases and J by 0 bases, and 9 bases separated the two germline ends.

This clonotype was counted ten times or more. This sequence joins TRBV25-1 and TRBJ1-6; D perhaps matches TRBD1 (5 bases). With 2 bases removed from V and 3 bases from J, the gap between germline ends came to 11 bases. This CDR3 comprises 16 residues. Germline loops: CDR1 MGHDK, CDR2 SYGVNS. The CDR3 is CASSEIRQGYNSPLHF. For the CDR3, the DNA is TGTGCCAGCAGTGAAATCAGGCAGGGCTATAATTCACCCCTCCACTTT. Full variable domain (remainder filled in from reference TRBV25-1 and TRBJ1-6): EADIYQTPRYLVIGTGKKITLECSQTMGHDKMYWYQQDPGMELHLIHYSYGVNSTEKGDLSSESTVSRIRTEHFPLTLESARPSHTSQYLCASSEIRQGYNSPLHFGNGTRLTVT.

The genes are TRBV20-1 and TRBJ1-2, with 8 bases lining up with TRBD1. V shed 4 bases, J shed 0 bases, and the junction held 7 bases outside the gene matches. This CDR3 comprises 15 residues. Germline assignment: CDR1 DFQATT and CDR2 SNEGSKA (reference sequence). The CDR3 DNA is TGCAGTGCTATGGACAGGGCGAATCCTAACTATGGCTACACCTTC. Translation gives CSAMDRANPNYGYTF.

This clonotype was observed many times. This rearrangement joins TRBV7-3 to TRBJ2-3, with D possibly being TRBD1 (6 bases). Trimming removed 5 bases from V and 3 bases from J, with 6 bases in between. Germline-derived CDR1 and CDR2 are SGHTA and FQGTGA. The CDR3 runs 12 residues. The CDR3 is CASSQGTDTQYF. CDR3 DNA sequence: TGTGCCAGCAGCCAGGGGACAGATACGCAGTATTTT.

The chain uses TRBV10-3 and TRBJ1-1, with 10 bases fitting TRBD1. Germline values: CDR1 ENHRY, CDR2 SYGVKD. V shed 5 bases, J shed 1 base, and the junction held 4 bases outside the gene matches. The CDR3 has 15 amino acids. CDR3 sequence reads: CAISRDRGGNTEAFF. The CDR3 nucleotides read TGTGCCATCAGTCGGGACAGGGGCGGGAACACTGAAGCTTTCTTT.

This clonotype appeared a few times. V gene TRBV3-1 combines with J gene TRBJ1-6; D is uncertain. The CDR3 is 14 residues long. Trimming left V 5 bases short and J 9 bases short, with 14 bases between. In germline, CDR1 is LGHDT, CDR2 YNNKEL (reference sequence). The CDR3 sequence: CASSVNLKSSPLHF. In DNA, the CDR3 is TGTGCCAGCAGCGTAAACCTTAAGAGTTCACCCCTCCACTTT.

This clonotype was seen repeatedly, ten times or more. The chain recombines TRBV7-2 with TRBJ2-7; TRBD2 is a possible D gene (7 bases). The germline V gene has CDR1 SGHTA and CDR2 FQGNSA. Trimming stripped 0 bases from V and 5 bases from J, with 17 bases between. The CDR3 contains 16 residues. In DNA, the CDR3 is TGTGCCAGCAGCTTAGCGCTTCGGGGGGCTGCGGACGAGCAGTACTTC. Translating gives CASSLALRGAADEQYF. Combining the CDR3 with reference TRBV7-2 and TRBJ2-7 gives the whole variable domain GAGVSQSPSNKVTEKGKDVELRCDPISGHTALYWYRQSLGQGLEFLIYFQGNSAPDKSGLPSDRFSAERTGGSVSTLTIQRTQQEDSAVYLCASSLALRGAADEQYFGPGTRLTVT.

Ten or more counts support this clonotype. The chain couples TRBV20-1 to TRBJ2-3; D is perhaps TRBD1 or TRBD2 (5 bases each). The germline CDR1 and CDR2 sequences are DFQATT and SNEGSKA (reference sequence). V was shortened by 1 base and J by 2 bases, with 10 bases between the two germline ends. This CDR3 spans 14 amino acids. CDR3 DNA sequence: TGCAGTGCTAGAGCTACCGGGACCACAGATACGCAGTATTTT. Translating it yields CSARATGTTDTQYF.

The chain is built from TRBV12-3 or TRBV12-4 and TRBJ2-7, with D possibly being TRBD2 (6 bases). The CDR3 consists of 12 residues. Trimming shortened V by 6 bases and J by 1 base, and 7 bases separated the two germline ends. CDR3 loop: CASSAGSYEQYF. The CDR3 DNA is TGTGCCAGCAGCGCGGGATCCTACGAGCAGTACTTC.

This clonotype came up a few times. The chain carries TRBV4-1 and TRBJ2-1; 9 positions agree with TRBD2. J lost 4 bases, V lost 1 base, and 8 bases had no gene match. CDR1 and CDR2 (germline): MGHRA, YSYEKL. CDR3 length: 17 residues. CDR3 in DNA: TGCGCCAGCAGCCAAGTATATCAGCGGGGGGCTTACAATGAGCAGTTCTTC. It specifies CASSQVYQRGAYNEQFF.

This chain links TRBV6-2 or TRBV6-3 with TRBJ1-6; no definite D call. V was trimmed by 4 bases and J by 10 bases, leaving 5 bases between them. This CDR3 is built from 11 residues. CDR1 MNHEY and CDR2 SVGEGT come from the germline V gene. CDR3 DNA sequence: TGTGCCAGCAGTTCGAGATCACCCCTCCACTTT. It encodes CASSSRSPLHF.

This clonotype turned up a few times. This chain links TRBV6-6 with TRBJ2-3; the match to TRBD2 covers 10 bases. With 7 bases clipped from V and 0 bases from J, the junction kept 10 bases outside the gene matches. From germline, CDR1 is MNHNY and CDR2 SVGAGI (reference sequence). This CDR3 is built from 17 residues. Here the CDR3 reads CASTALAGTLSTDTQYF. DNA of the CDR3: TGTGCCAGCACAGCACTAGCGGGGACTCTTAGCACAGATACGCAGTATTTT.

The table lists this clonotype with a few counts. The genes are TRBV9 and TRBJ2-7; possible D gene TRBD1, 6 bases. This CDR3 region has 15 residues. CDR1 SGDLS and CDR2 YYNGEE come from the germline V gene. Trimming removed 4 bases at V and 5 bases at J, with 19 bases between. The CDR3 DNA is TGTGCCAGCAGCCCAAGACCAGGGGCGCTGAACGAGCAGTACTTC. Amino acid sequence: CASSPRPGALNEQYF.

The V call is TRBV24-1, the J call TRBJ1-2; tentatively, D is TRBD1 (6 bases). Trimming removed 1 base from V and 7 bases from J, with 12 bases in between. CDR3 length: 14 residues. Germline lookup yields CDR1 KGHDR and CDR2 SFDVKD. The CDR3 sequence is CATSDLTGNGGYTF. CDR3 bases: TGTGCCACCAGTGATTTAACAGGGAATGGTGGCTACACCTTC.

This clonotype was counted at least ten times. The rearrangement joins TRBV18 to TRBJ1-4; no definite D call. Trimming removed 2 bases at V and 8 bases at J, with 18 bases between. CDR1 and CDR2 from the germline V gene are KGHSH and LQKENI. The CDR3 is 16 amino acids. The DNA of the CDR3 is TGTGCCAGCTCACCATCACTCCCGGGCCAGCAGGAAAAACTGTTTTTT. It specifies CASSPSLPGQQEKLFF.

At least ten counts were recorded for this clonotype. The V and J genes are TRBV14 and TRBJ2-6, with a weak D call TRBD1 (6 bases). CDR3 length: 18 amino acids. Germline loops: CDR1 SGHDN, CDR2 FVKESK. The V end lost 1 base, the J end lost 1 base, and 14 bases lay between the germline ends. The CDR3 protein is CASSQGTVRLSGANVLTF. CDR3 in DNA: TGTGCCAGCAGCCAAGGGACAGTACGTTTATCTGGGGCCAACGTCCTGACTTTC.